Listed here are 17 T cell receptor beta chains from one sample, sequenced in a study of blood T cells in healthy people across ages. Alongside a J-beta primer mix, a sample-barcoded 5' primer served in a second PCR lasting about 7 to 12 cycles. Via MiXCR, TCRdb re-called the 5' RACE reads, giving one row per CDR3 protein. The table lists 550,000 to 700,000 distinct CDR3 sequences, approximately 25% of them singletons. The material sequenced was blood. These TCRs come from a woman aged 70-85 years in good health.

This clonotype was seen only once. The chain uses TRBV15 and TRBJ2-7; D possibly corresponds to TRBD2 (5 bases). The CDR3 runs 14 residues. Looked up from germline, CDR1 is LNHNV and CDR2 is YYDKDF (reference sequence). With 0 bases removed from V and 1 base from J, the gap between germline ends came to 7 bases. The CDR3 is CATSRDAGSYEQYF. In DNA form, the CDR3 reads TGTGCCACCAGCAGAGATGCGGGTTCCTACGAGCAGTACTTC.

This sequence joins TRBV7-2 and TRBJ2-5, with D uncertain. Between the trimmed V and J ends, which lost 6 bases and 3 bases, there was a span of 11 bases. CDR1 and CDR2 from the germline V gene are SGHTA and FQGNSA. The CDR3 is made up of 13 amino acids. The CDR3 is CASSSSAKETQYF. The CDR3 bases are TGTGCCAGCAGTTCCTCAGCCAAAGAGACCCAGTACTTC. The full variable domain, in which reference TRBV7-2 and TRBJ2-5 provide the parts outside the CDR3, is GAGVSQSPSNKVTEKGKDVELRCDPISGHTALYWYRQSLGQGLEFLIYFQGNSAPDKSGLPSDRFSAERTGGSVSTLTIQRTQQEDSAVYLCASSSSAKETQYFGPGTRLLVL.

This clonotype was recorded a few times. The chain combines TRBV7-2 with TRBJ2-3; 14 bases map to TRBD2. Germline V gene sequence: CDR1 SGHTA, CDR2 FQGNSA. The CDR3 extends over 19 amino acids. J lost 6 bases, V lost 4 bases, and 15 bases had no gene match. The CDR3 here is CASSYLPTTSGGALDTQYF. CDR3 nucleotides: TGTGCCAGCAGCTACCTCCCTACGACTAGCGGGGGGGCCTTGGATACGCAGTATTTT.

This clonotype has a handful of counts. The V call is TRBV20-1, the J call TRBJ1-5; tentative D call: TRBD1 (6 bases). Germline CDR1 and CDR2: DFQATT and SNEGSKA (reference sequence). The CDR3 loop spans 14 amino acids. Trimming removed 3 bases from V and 4 bases from J, with 13 bases in between. The CDR3 region has the DNA TGCAGTGCTAGGCGGGGGCAATCAAATCAGCCCCAGCATTTT. Its protein product is CSARRGQSNQPQHF.

The chain joins TRBV4-3 to TRBJ2-7; TRBD2 aligns across 8 bases. Trimming removed 4 bases from V and 2 bases from J; junction bases left unmatched: 13. This CDR3 is built from 17 residues. Germline CDR1 LGHNA, CDR2 YSLEER. CDR3 DNA: TGCGCCAGCAGCCGATCCTCGGCGGGGGGCTCCACCTACGAGCAGTACTTC. Its translation: CASSRSSAGGSTYEQYF.

The chain couples TRBV5-1 to TRBJ2-5, with 8 bases fitting TRBD2. The end of the DNA aligns better with TRBJ2-1, so the J call may be wrong. CDR1 is SGHRS and CDR2 is YFSETQ in the germline V gene. The CDR3 sequence is 14 residues long. CDR3: CASATGGSINEQFF. CDR3 in DNA: TGCGCCAGCGCCACGGGGGGGAGTATCAATGAGCAGTTCTTC.

The CDR3 spells CASSQEVTRLNQPQHF. The CDR3 DNA reads TGCGCCAGCAGCCAAGAAGTTACACGGTTAAATCAGCCCCAGCATTTT. The chain has TRBV4-1 and TRBJ1-5, with no clear D. CDR3 length: 16 residues. Trimming stripped 0 bases from V and 4 bases from J, with 13 bases between. From germline, CDR1 is MGHRA and CDR2 YSYEKL.

This clonotype was seen more than once but under ten times. The CDR3 sequence: CASSLRPTGAGTSLYNEQFF. The CDR3 bases are TGTGCCAGCAGTTTGCGGCCGACAGGCGCCGGGACTAGCCTGTACAATGAGCAGTTCTTC. The rearrangement uses TRBV27 and TRBJ2-1; 9 nucleotides line up with TRBD2. This CDR3 is built from 20 residues. J gave up 4 bases and V 3 bases, and 19 bases lay outside the gene matches. CDR1 is MNHEY and CDR2 is SMNVEV in the germline V gene (reference sequence).

The CDR3 sequence is CASSYWDNSRETQYF. The DNA of the CDR3 is TGTGCCAGCAGTTACTGGGACAATTCGAGAGAGACCCAGTACTTC. J is TRBJ2-5 and V is TRBV6-5, with D tentatively TRBD1 (6 bases). This CDR3 spans 15 amino acids. With 1 base removed from V and 4 bases from J, the gap between germline ends came to 13 bases. CDR1 MNHEY and CDR2 SVGAGI come from the germline V gene.

This clonotype came up a few times. The CDR3 sequence: CASSLAQESNTEAFF. In nucleotides, the CDR3 is TGCGCCAGCAGCCTCGCACAGGAATCGAACACTGAAGCTTTCTTT. V is TRBV4-3 and J is TRBJ1-1; D is perhaps TRBD1 (5 bases). With 4 bases removed from V and 1 base from J, the gap between germline ends came to 13 bases. The V gene's germline CDR1 is LGHNA and CDR2 YSLEER. The CDR3 is 15 residues long.

This clonotype was seen more than once but under ten times. The V gene is TRBV11-1, the J gene TRBJ1-4; D call uncertain. V was shortened by 4 bases and J by 11 bases, with 11 bases between the two germline ends. In germline, CDR1 is SGHAT, CDR2 FQDESV (reference sequence). CDR3 length: 12 amino acids. CDR3 in DNA: TGTGCCAGCAGCTCCGCAATCGGGAAACTGTTTTTT. Encoded protein: CASSSAIGKLFF.

This chain uses TRBV5-1 with TRBJ2-7, with 8 bases lining up with TRBD2. The CDR3 runs to 15 residues. J was trimmed by 4 bases and V by 0 bases; bases with no gene match: 6. Germline V gene data show CDR1 as SGHRS and CDR2 as YFSETQ. CDR3 sequence reads: CASSLGAGALYEQYF. The DNA for the CDR3 is TGCGCCAGCAGCTTGGGAGCGGGGGCTTTGTACGAGCAGTACTTC.

V usage is TRBV28 and J usage is TRBJ1-5; no firm D call. This CDR3 region has 13 residues. Germline V gene lookup returns CDR1 MDHEN and CDR2 SYDVKM. Between the trimmed V and J ends, which lost 5 bases and 7 bases, there was a span of 12 bases. In DNA form, the CDR3 reads TGTGCCAGCAGTCCCCCGGTGGGGCAGCCCCAGCATTTT. This encodes CASSPPVGQPQHF.

The chain combines TRBV6-2 or TRBV6-3 with TRBJ2-1; possible D gene TRBD2, 6 bases. The ends were cut back, 4 bases at V and 0 bases at J, with 13 bases in the middle. This CDR3 is 16 amino acids long. Germline assignment: CDR1 MNHEY and CDR2 SVGEGT. CDR3 region: CASSSWRGSSYNEQFF. The CDR3 region has the DNA TGTGCCAGCAGTTCCTGGCGGGGTTCCTCCTACAATGAGCAGTTCTTC.

In DNA, the CDR3 is TGCAGTGCTAGGGTGGGGGGCGCAGAGACCCAGTACTTC. Its protein product is CSARVGGAETQYF. The chain carries TRBV20-1 and TRBJ2-5; D may correspond to TRBD1 or TRBD2 (6 bases each). Germline assignment: CDR1 DFQATT and CDR2 SNEGSKA (reference sequence). Deletions cut 3 bases from V and 4 bases from J, with 12 bases between. This CDR3 spans 13 amino acids.

This chain joins TRBV4-2 and TRBJ2-7, with D unresolved. The CDR3 covers 15 residues. The germline gives CDR1 LGHNA, CDR2 YNFKEQ. V was trimmed by 4 bases and J by 3 bases, leaving 16 bases between them. The CDR3 coding sequence is TGTGCCAGCAGCCCCCGATTCCTAGGCCTCTACGAGCAGTACTTC. This gives the protein CASSPRFLGLYEQYF.

This clonotype occurred a few times. The chain combines TRBV20-1 with TRBJ2-5; 7 bases agree with TRBD1. The J call may be in error: the DNA end matches TRBJ2-1 better. CDR1 is DFQATT and CDR2 is SNEGSKA in the germline V gene (reference sequence). This CDR3 is built from 13 residues. This chain's CDR3 is CSARDDRDHEQFF. The DNA of the CDR3 is TGCAGTGCTAGAGATGACAGGGACCATGAGCAGTTCTTC.